This paragraph reports one TCR beta chain. This sample is drawn from a study of blood T cell repertoires in COVID-19. The repertoire was sequenced with immunoSEQ multiplex PCR; TCRdb's copy has only in-frame clones and lacks some. The sample lists about 150,000 clones, more than 80% seen once, with about 3% in the top ten. This CDR3 contains 14 residues. Germline V CDR1 and CDR2: MNHNY, SVGAGI (reference sequence). Trimming cost V 5 bases and J 1 base, with 11 bases left between them. The receptor comes from a man aged 55-75 years with acute or convalescent COVID-19. This chain uses TRBV6-6 with TRBJ1-1, with D possibly matching TRBD1 (6 bases). Sequenced input: peripheral blood. CDR3 sequence reads: CASSDGTKNTEAFF. DNA of the CDR3: TGTGCCAGCAGTGACGGGACAAAGAACACTGAAGCTTTCTTT.